One sample yielded the 13 T cell receptor beta chains listed below, sequenced in a study of shared clonotypes between healthy human individuals. Only in-frame clones appear in the TCRdb table, and some are missing; sequencing was by immunoSEQ multiplex PCR. Seen here are some 470,000 clones, 76% observed once, and the top ten hold 10% to 15%. The sequencing sample was made of PBMCs. The receptor set was obtained from a woman in her 40s in good health. Some clones in this sample may be carry-over from other donors' samples.

V usage is TRBV28 and J usage is TRBJ1-5; unclear D gene. Germline lookup yields CDR1 MDHEN and CDR2 SYDVKM. The CDR3 sequence is 14 residues long. V was trimmed by 4 bases and J by 0 bases, leaving 7 bases between them. The CDR3 DNA sequence: TGTGCCAGCAGTTACCGGGATAGCAATCAGCCCCAGCATTTT. Amino acid sequence: CASSYRDSNQPQHF.

V gene TRBV27 combines with J gene TRBJ2-7; 11 nucleotides match TRBD2. After removal of 5 bases from V and 6 bases from J, the junction contained 6 bases not matched to a gene. This CDR3 contains 14 residues. Germline lookup yields CDR1 MNHEY and CDR2 SMNVEV (reference sequence). In nucleotides, the CDR3 is TGTGCCAGCAGTGTTAGCGGGAGGGCCTTCGAGCAGTACTTC. This translates into CASSVSGRAFEQYF.

The chain couples TRBV15 to TRBJ2-1; a weak D match, TRBD2 (6 bases). The CDR3 totals 19 residues. Per the germline V gene, CDR1 is LNHNV and CDR2 is YYDKDF (reference sequence). Trimming shortened V by 0 bases and J by 4 bases, and 22 bases separated the two germline ends. CDR3 sequence: CATSRDFGQASDLYNEQFF. The CDR3 DNA reads as TGTGCCACCAGCAGAGATTTCGGCCAGGCTAGCGATTTGTACAATGAGCAGTTCTTC.

The chain combines TRBV18 with TRBJ2-3; D is possibly TRBD2 (5 bases). This CDR3 has 15 amino acids. The germline CDR1 and CDR2 sequences are KGHSH and LQKENI. V was cut by 6 bases and J by 1 base, with 14 bases left in between. CDR3 region: CASSRDAPGTDTQYF. CDR3 DNA sequence: TGTGCCAGCTCCCGGGATGCTCCTGGCACAGATACGCAGTATTTT.

The chain joins TRBV5-1 to TRBJ2-7, with 7 bases matching TRBD1. Germline V gene data show CDR1 as SGHRS and CDR2 as YFSETQ. This CDR3 spans 15 amino acids. J was trimmed by 7 bases and V by 4 bases; bases with no gene match: 14. The CDR3 region has the DNA TGCGCCAGCAGCCCGGACAGGCCGACCCTGGGTGAGCAGTACTTC. This sequence encodes CASSPDRPTLGEQYF.

With regard to this clone: This is likely an artifact of a read error, given a far larger clone one base away. The rearrangement uses TRBV13 and TRBJ1-3; D is undetermined. V was trimmed by 1 base and J by 4 bases, leaving 2 bases between them. CDR3 size: 12 residues. Germline loops: CDR1 PRHDT, CDR2 FYEKMQ (reference sequence). CDR3 in DNA: TGTGCCAGCAGCTTAGAAGGAAACACCATATATTTT. Its protein product is CASSLEGNTIYF.

As regards this clone: An end of the junction does not agree with germline; a read error may underlie this. The chain recombines TRBV11-1 with TRBJ2-7; D gene ambiguous. The CDR3 runs to 14 residues. The V gene's germline CDR1 is SGHAT and CDR2 FQDESV (reference sequence). The CDR3 region is CASSLAGSSFEQYF. CDR3 DNA: TGTGCCAGCAGCTTAGCAGGCAGTTCCTTCGAGCAGTACTTC.

The rearrangement uses TRBV4-2 and TRBJ2-1; D may be TRBD1 or TRBD2 (7 bases each). The germline gives CDR1 LGHNA, CDR2 YNFKEQ. V was shortened by 4 bases and J by 9 bases, with 13 bases between the two germline ends. The CDR3 sequence is 13 residues long. CDR3 sequence (DNA): TGTGCCAGCAGCCTGAGCGGGACAGCTGAGCAGTTCTTC. It yields the protein CASSLSGTAEQFF.

The gene calls are TRBV10-3 and TRBJ2-7, with 8 bases aligning to TRBD2. This CDR3 has 14 residues. Trimming at V came to 4 bases and at J to 2 bases, leaving 4 bases not matched to a gene. Germline V lookup: CDR1 ENHRY, CDR2 SYGVKD. CDR3 in amino acids: CAISASGYTYEQYF. The CDR3 nucleotides read TGTGCCATCAGTGCTAGCGGGTACACCTACGAGCAGTACTTC.

The J gene is TRBJ1-3, the V gene TRBV11-3, with D possibly TRBD1 on 5 matching bases. V lost 5 bases and J 2 bases, leaving 13 bases between the germline ends. The CDR3 has 15 amino acids. Per the germline V gene, CDR1 is SGHNT and CDR2 is YENEEA. DNA for the CDR3: TGTGCCAGCAGCAATGACCCGGGACCTGGAAACACCATATATTTT. This sequence encodes CASSNDPGPGNTIYF.

This clone was seen only a few times. The sample has other DNA sequences that encode this CDR3 too. CDR3 DNA sequence: TGCGCCAGCAGCTTGGTGCCGGGGGCGAATGAGCAGTTCTTC. It specifies CASSLVPGANEQFF. The chain has TRBV5-1 and TRBJ2-1; D tentatively fits TRBD1 or TRBD2 (6 bases each). The CDR3 extends over 14 amino acids. V shed 0 bases and J shed 7 bases, with 11 bases lying between them. Germline CDR1 and CDR2: SGHRS and YFSETQ.

Worth noting for this clone: A far bigger clonotype differs at one base, so this is likely a read error. Since the CDR3 does not end with the conserved phenylalanine or tryptophan, this likely comes from a read error. The J gene is TRBJ2-2, the V gene TRBV6-6; D not certain. CDR3 length: 15 amino acids. Per germline, CDR1 MNHNY and CDR2 SVGAGI (reference sequence). V gave up 7 bases and J gave up 2 bases, with 14 bases separating them. The CDR3 loop reads CASTTAQTNTGELFV. The DNA for the CDR3 is TGTGCCAGCACCACCGCACAGACCAACACCGGGGAGCTGTTTGTT.

The rearrangement joins TRBV7-2 to TRBJ2-1; TRBD2 agrees at 16 bases. The J segment lost 3 bases and the V segment lost 5 bases, leaving 7 bases of the junction unmatched. The CDR3 has 18 residues. Germline V gene data show CDR1 as SGHTA and CDR2 as FQGNSA. CDR3 bases: TGTGCCAGCAGCCGGGGACTAGCGGGAGGGCCCCGCTACAATGAGCAGTTCTTC. Its protein is CASSRGLAGGPRYNEQFF.